One sample yielded the 27 T cell receptor beta chains listed below, sequenced in a study of blood T cell repertoires in COVID-19. Produced via immunoSEQ multiplex PCR; TCRdb's table is partial and in-frame only. The sample shows some 150,000 clones, roughly 90% of them seen only once. Material: PBMCs or T cells enriched from blood (not recorded which). Every receptor here comes from a woman aged 25 to 45 with acute COVID-19.

The chain is built from TRBV2 and TRBJ1-1; unclear D gene. The CDR3 has 14 residues. V was trimmed by 6 bases and J by 8 bases, leaving 19 bases between them. Germline V gives CDR1 SNHLY, CDR2 FYNNEI. The CDR3 nucleotides are TGTGCCAGCAGGTTGTTAAGAGGAGCGGAAGAAGCTTTCTTT. Its protein is CASRLLRGAEEAFF.

The rearrangement joins TRBV9 to TRBJ2-2; 10 bases are shared with TRBD1. The V gene end was trimmed by 7 bases and the J gene end by 5 bases; junction bases not matched to a gene: 14. From germline, CDR1 is SGDLS and CDR2 YYNGEE. The length of the CDR3 is 17 residues. CDR3 nucleotides: TGTGCCAGCGCCACAAGTGGGACAGGGGAGGGGACCGGGGAGCTGTTTTTT. It codes for CASATSGTGEGTGELFF.

This chain joins TRBV18 and TRBJ1-6; D is perhaps TRBD1 (5 bases). V gave up 1 base and J gave up 5 bases, with 15 bases separating them. The CDR3 runs 17 residues. Germline V lookup: CDR1 KGHSH, CDR2 LQKENI. CDR3 sequence (DNA): TGTGCCAGCTCACCACTCCCCCCGGGACTTAATAATTCACCCCTCCACTTT. As protein: CASSPLPPGLNNSPLHF.

Comments on this clone: A junction end diverges from the germline sequence, so it may reflect a read error. The V gene is TRBV10-3, the J gene TRBJ1-1, with a tentative D call TRBD1 (5 bases). Germline values: CDR1 ENHRY, CDR2 SYGVKD. CDR3 length: 14 amino acids. In DNA, the CDR3 is TGTGCCGTCAGTTCTCAGGGTCTGAACACTGAAGCTTTCTTT. Translated: CAVSSQGLNTEAFF.

This chain uses TRBV4-1 with TRBJ2-7; D gene ambiguous. With 0 bases removed from V and 4 bases from J, the gap between germline ends came to 10 bases. The CDR3 has 14 amino acids. Germline V gene sequence: CDR1 MGHRA, CDR2 YSYEKL. CDR3 nucleotides: TGCGCCAGCAGCCAAGAGGCCAGATGGTACGAGCAGTACTTC. This gives the protein CASSQEARWYEQYF.

The gene calls are TRBV5-5 and TRBJ1-2, with a weak D call TRBD1 (6 bases). V was cut by 4 bases and J by 0 bases, with 13 bases left in between. This CDR3 comprises 15 residues. The germline CDR1 and CDR2 sequences are SGHKS and YYEKEE (reference sequence). As DNA, the CDR3 is TGTGCCAGCAGCCACGCCGGGACAACTAACTATGGCTACACCTTC. Protein sequence: CASSHAGTTNYGYTF.

The sample holds many counts of this clone. This rearrangement joins TRBV11-2 to TRBJ2-7, with D unclear. The CDR3 is made up of 12 amino acids. The ends were cut back, 3 bases at V and 6 bases at J, with 9 bases in the middle. Germline CDR1 SGHAT, CDR2 FQNNGV. The CDR3 DNA reads TGTGCCAGCAGCTTTTCTATTTTCGAGCAGTACTTC. This sequence encodes CASSFSIFEQYF.

Only one count was recorded for this clone. J is TRBJ2-2 and V is TRBV7-2; 12 bases are a match to TRBD2. Per the germline V gene, CDR1 is SGHTA and CDR2 is FQGNSA. The CDR3 contains 18 residues. Trimming removed 0 bases from V and 4 bases from J; junction bases left unmatched: 6. The CDR3 sequence is CASSLAAASGRATGELFF. The CDR3 nucleotides are TGTGCCAGCAGCTTAGCGGCGGCTAGCGGGAGGGCCACCGGGGAGCTGTTTTTT.

The gene calls are TRBV7-8 and TRBJ1-6; 10 positions agree with TRBD1. V trimming: 1 base; J trimming: 10 bases; junction bases outside the gene matches: 4. Germline V gene sequence: CDR1 SGHVS, CDR2 FQNEAQ. This CDR3 is 15 amino acids long. In DNA, the CDR3 is TGTGCCAGCAGCTTAGGACAGGGGGCGCAATCACCCCTCCACTTT. It translates to CASSLGQGAQSPLHF.

This chain links TRBV7-9 with TRBJ1-2, with TRBD1 identical over 7 bases. The CDR3 contains 13 residues. Germline trimming cut 5 bases from V and 6 bases from J; bases unmatched to any gene: 6. Per germline, CDR1 SEHNR and CDR2 FQNEAQ (reference sequence). The CDR3 loop is CASSGNRGDGYTF. The CDR3 DNA reads TGTGCCAGCAGCGGGAACAGGGGTGATGGCTACACCTTC. Supplemented by reference TRBV7-9 and TRBJ1-2, the full variable domain reads DTGVSQNPRHKITKRGQNVTFRCDPISEHNRLYWYRQTLGQGPEFLTYFQNEAQLEKSRLLSDRFSAERPKGSFSTLEIQRTEQGDSAMYLCASSGNRGDGYTFGSGTRLTVV.

The V call is TRBV5-1, the J call TRBJ1-4; 10 bases fit TRBD1. This CDR3 region has 18 residues. Per the germline V gene, CDR1 is SGHRS and CDR2 is YFSETQ. V dropped 0 bases and J dropped 3; count of bases not matched to a gene: 8. The CDR3 DNA sequence: TGCGCCAGCAGCTTGGTAGGGACAGGGGTCGAGGCTAATGAAAAACTGTTTTTT. Protein product: CASSLVGTGVEANEKLFF.

The chain recombines TRBV7-2 with TRBJ1-1; 9 bases fit TRBD1. CDR1 is SGHTA and CDR2 is FQGNSA in the germline V gene. This CDR3 comprises 15 residues. The ends lost 1 base at V and 6 bases at J; junction bases unmatched: 6. The CDR3 DNA reads TGTGCCAGCAGCTTAGGGACAGGGGTTCTCGCTGAAGCTTTCTTT. Residues: CASSLGTGVLAEAFF.

V usage is TRBV11-3 and J usage is TRBJ2-3, with no clear D. From germline, CDR1 is SGHNT and CDR2 YENEEA. There are 13 residues in the CDR3. V gave up 5 bases and J gave up 6 bases, with 12 bases separating them. CDR3 DNA: TGTGCCAGCAGCGCTCAAACTCGGGATACGCAGTATTTT. Protein product: CASSAQTRDTQYF.

The genes are TRBV4-3 and TRBJ1-1, with D uncertain. V lost 0 bases to trimming and J lost 6 bases, with 11 bases between them. Germline-derived CDR1 and CDR2 are LGHNA and YSLEER. There are 14 residues in the CDR3. The CDR3: CASSQEARDSEAFF. The DNA of the CDR3 is TGCGCCAGCAGCCAAGAAGCGCGAGATTCTGAAGCTTTCTTT.

The chain combines TRBV19 with TRBJ2-2, with TRBD2 as a possible D gene (5 bases). The germline V gene encodes CDR1 LNHDA and CDR2 SQIVND (reference sequence). Trimming took 5 bases from V and 5 from J, leaving 15 bases between them. The CDR3 spans 15 residues. The CDR3 bases are TGTGCCAGTAGTCCCCCTGGGCAGCGGACCGGGGAGCTGTTTTTT. Protein: CASSPPGQRTGELFF.

The rearrangement links TRBV10-3 to TRBJ2-1, with TRBD2 matching over 15 bases. CDR3 size: 16 residues. Trimming removed 2 bases from V and 9 bases from J; junction bases left unmatched: 5. CDR1 and CDR2 from the germline V gene are ENHRY and SYGVKD. This CDR3 is CAISELGLAGGGEQFF. The CDR3 bases are TGTGCCATCAGTGAGCTGGGACTAGCGGGAGGTGGTGAGCAGTTCTTC.

This sequence joins TRBV28 and TRBJ1-1; D is uncertain. This CDR3 has 13 residues. From germline, CDR1 is MDHEN and CDR2 SYDVKM. V gave up 5 bases and J gave up 1 base, with 8 bases separating them. This chain's CDR3 is CASSRVPNTEAFF. In DNA, the CDR3 is TGTGCCAGCAGTCGAGTCCCGAACACTGAAGCTTTCTTT.

CDR3 coding DNA: TGTGCCAGCAGCTTAGGTACCCTAGACACTGAAGCTTTCTTT. The encoded protein is CASSLGTLDTEAFF. The V gene is TRBV7-2, the J gene TRBJ1-1; D remains ambiguous. The CDR3 runs to 14 residues. Germline CDR1 and CDR2: SGHTA and FQGNSA. V shed 1 base and J shed 3 bases, with 9 bases lying between them.

The genes are TRBV7-2 and TRBJ1-1; tentatively, D is TRBD1 (5 bases). Germline lookup yields CDR1 SGHTA and CDR2 FQGNSA. V was shortened by 5 bases and J by 3 bases, with 13 bases between the two germline ends. This CDR3 contains 14 residues. DNA for the CDR3: TGTGCCAGCAGCCCGGGGGGGGTCTACACTGAAGCTTTCTTT. The encoded protein is CASSPGGVYTEAFF.

J is TRBJ2-7 and V is TRBV10-3, with a weak D call TRBD2 (6 bases). The CDR3 loop spans 15 amino acids. V was pared by 0 bases and J by 3 bases, with 12 bases between. The germline V gene encodes CDR1 ENHRY and CDR2 SYGVKD. CDR3 sequence reads: CAISESTAGIYEQYF. The CDR3 DNA reads as TGTGCCATCAGTGAGTCGACAGCGGGCATCTACGAGCAGTACTTC.

This clone was counted once. This chain joins TRBV7-6 and TRBJ1-3; no clear D. Trimming stripped 2 bases from V and 0 bases from J, with 11 bases between. The CDR3 totals 16 residues. Germline V gene sequence: CDR1 SGHVS, CDR2 FNYEAQ. The CDR3 spells CASSLMYSPSGNTIYF. The CDR3 DNA is TGTGCCAGCAGCTTAATGTATAGCCCCTCTGGAAACACCATATATTTT.

The J gene is TRBJ2-5, the V gene TRBV9, with 7 bases fitting TRBD1. Germline V gene lookup returns CDR1 SGDLS and CDR2 YYNGEE. V dropped 2 bases and J dropped 3; count of bases not matched to a gene: 4. CDR3 size: 14 residues. The CDR3 loop is CASSVAGTEETQYF. Here the CDR3 DNA reads TGTGCCAGCAGCGTCGCCGGGACAGAAGAGACCCAGTACTTC.

The chain is built from TRBV10-3 and TRBJ2-7; 7 bases agree with TRBD2. There are 13 residues in the CDR3. Trimming removed 10 bases from V and 6 bases from J; junction bases left unmatched: 12. Germline V lookup: CDR1 ENHRY, CDR2 SYGVKD. The CDR3 DNA is TGTGCCAGTGAGGAGACTAGCCGTTCCGAGCAGTACTTC. The encoded protein is CASEETSRSEQYF.

This clone was counted once. V is TRBV6-2 or TRBV6-3 and J is TRBJ2-3, with TRBD2 matching 7 bases. J gave up 2 bases and V 0 bases, and 5 bases lay outside the gene matches. The length of the CDR3 is 16 residues. Per germline, CDR1 MNHEY and CDR2 SVGEGT. The CDR3 spells CASSYSASGVTDTQYF. CDR3 DNA: TGTGCCAGCAGTTACTCGGCTAGCGGAGTCACAGATACGCAGTATTTT.

The rearrangement joins TRBV28 to TRBJ1-1, with 10 bases that match TRBD1. Looked up from germline, CDR1 is MDHEN and CDR2 is SYDVKM. The CDR3 contains 14 residues. The V segment lost 4 bases and the J segment 5 bases; nucleotides outside the gene matches: 4. Written as DNA, the CDR3 is TGTGCCAGCAGTTCGACAGGGGGCAATACTGAAGCTTTCTTT. This translates into CASSSTGGNTEAFF.

The rearrangement uses TRBV12-3 or TRBV12-4 and TRBJ2-7; D remains unclear. Between the trimmed V and J ends, which lost 3 bases and 7 bases, there was a span of 10 bases. This CDR3 spans 12 amino acids. The CDR3: CASSFGLREQYF. CDR3 DNA sequence: TGTGCCAGCAGTTTCGGGTTGCGGGAGCAGTACTTC.

The V call is TRBV19, the J call TRBJ1-5, with 7 bases matching TRBD1. Germline CDR1 and CDR2: LNHDA and SQIVND (reference sequence). The CDR3 is made up of 16 amino acids. The J segment lost 3 bases and the V segment lost 3 bases, leaving 8 bases of the junction unmatched. CDR3 amino acids: CASSIRVDRVNQPQHF. The CDR3 nucleotides read TGTGCCAGTAGTATTAGAGTCGACAGGGTCAATCAGCCCCAGCATTTT.